This T cell receptor (beta chain) was identified in a study of OX40 agonist ivuxolimab in advanced cancers. The data were produced by immunoSEQ multiplex PCR, yet TCRdb's version contains in-frame clones alone and is incomplete. The sample lists tens of thousands of clones, 88% occurring once. Germline V lookup: CDR1 SGHNT, CDR2 YYREEE (reference sequence). Trimming shortened V by 7 bases and J by 1 base, and 12 bases separated the two germline ends. The CDR3 totals 13 residues. Prior autoimmune disease or systemic immunosuppression barred patients. The source of this sequence is an adult with an advanced solid tumor such as melanoma, head and neck, liver or kidney cancer. The starting material was CD4+ or CD8+ T cells sorted from blood, obtained in a trial of the OX40 agonist ivuxolimab. The chain combines TRBV5-4 with TRBJ2-7; D might be TRBD1 or TRBD2, each matching 5 bases. CDR3 bases: TGTGCCAGCGCCCGGTGGGGGTCCTACGAGCAGTACTTC. It encodes CASARWGSYEQYF.